This TCR beta chain came from a study of OX40 agonist ivuxolimab in advanced cancers. Study-level information: An agonistic human IgG2 monoclonal antibody against OX40 (CD134) was given. Participants averaged about 60 years of age (range roughly 23 to 90) and were 75% to 90% male. Whole-study findings and limits: CD4+ and CD8+ T cells in blood underwent clonal expansion by week 6 at 0.1 to 3.0 mg/kg. Antigen specificity remained undetermined for the expanded peripheral T cells.

V was pared by 1 base and J by 0 bases, with 1 base of the junction left unmatched. CDR1 and CDR2 (germline): SGHVS, FNYEAQ. This CDR3 contains 17 residues. Concerning this clone itself: What it binds is not known.

TCRdb's table, derived via immunoSEQ multiplex PCR, lists solely in-frame clones and lacks some. The repertoire holds about 61,000 clones, with approximately 86% as singletons. The specimen comprised CD4+ or CD8+ T cells sorted from blood, sampled in a trial of the OX40 agonist ivuxolimab. This receptor was obtained from an adult with an advanced solid tumor such as melanoma, head and neck, liver or kidney cancer. The V gene is TRBV7-6, the J gene TRBJ2-3; the match to TRBD2 covers 13 bases. The CDR3 loop is CASSLGTSGGSTDTQYF. CDR3 DNA: TGTGCCAGCAGCTTAGGGACTAGCGGGGGAAGCACAGATACGCAGTATTTT.